This T cell receptor (beta chain) was recorded in a study of shared clonotypes between healthy human individuals. Germline V gene lookup returns CDR1 GTSNPN and CDR2 SVGIG (reference sequence). V was pared by 4 bases and J by 2 bases, with 21 bases between. This CDR3 comprises 17 residues. Libraries were prepared by immunoSEQ multiplex PCR; TCRdb keeps only in-frame clonotypes and omits some of them. This table holds around 2,000,000 clones, 95% found once. This clonotype originated in a man younger than 35 in good health. The genes are TRBV30 and TRBJ1-5; D might be TRBD1 (6 bases). Sequencing input: naive CD4+ T cells sorted from blood. The sample's subset: CD45RA+ positively selected. CDR3 in DNA: TGTGCCTGGAATCGAAAGGGGGACCGGCTTGGCAATCAGCCCCAGCATTTT. This translates into CAWNRKGDRLGNQPQHF.